This entry concerns a single T cell receptor (beta chain). Its antigen is currently unknown. The CDR3 has 16 amino acids. V shed 2 bases, J shed 7 bases, and the junction held 4 bases outside the gene matches. Germline V gene lookup returns CDR1 LGHNA and CDR2 YSLEER. CD4+ cells of the naive, central memory, regulatory and stem cell-like memory types were sorted via CD45RO/CCR7/CD25/CD127/CD95/CD27. These data come from a study of beta chain features in type 1 diabetes. As every portion of the isolated RNA was reverse transcribed, the sequencing read expressed TCRB transcripts. Sequenced by immunoSEQ multiplex PCR; TCRdb stores in-frame clones only, minus some. This table holds about 350,000 clones, about 20% found once. The study's findings and limits: A closer apparent resemblance between naive, central memory and Treg TCRB repertoires was seen in patients than in healthy donors.

The clonotype originates from a woman between 18 and 30 years old in good health. Material: naive CD4+ T cells from blood. The chain employs TRBV4-3 and TRBJ2-2, with 13 bases that match TRBD2. CDR3 sequence reads: CASSQTSGGAGGELFF. The DNA for the CDR3 is TGCGCCAGCAGCCAAACTAGCGGGGGGGCTGGCGGGGAGCTGTTTTTT.